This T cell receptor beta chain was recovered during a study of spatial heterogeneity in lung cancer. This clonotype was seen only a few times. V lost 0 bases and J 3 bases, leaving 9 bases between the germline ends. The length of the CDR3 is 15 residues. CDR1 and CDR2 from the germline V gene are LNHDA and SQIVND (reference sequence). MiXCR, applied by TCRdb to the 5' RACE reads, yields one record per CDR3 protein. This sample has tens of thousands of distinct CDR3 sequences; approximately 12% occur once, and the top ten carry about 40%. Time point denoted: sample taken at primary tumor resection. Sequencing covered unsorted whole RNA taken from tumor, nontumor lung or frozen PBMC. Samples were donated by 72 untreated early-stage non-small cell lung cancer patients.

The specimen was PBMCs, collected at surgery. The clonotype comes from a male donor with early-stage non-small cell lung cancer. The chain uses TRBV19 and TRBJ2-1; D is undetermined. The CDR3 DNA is TGTGCCAGTAGTATAGATTCGGGCAACTACAATGAGCAGTTCTTC. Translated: CASSIDSGNYNEQFF.